One and the same sample provided the 3 T cell receptor beta chains below, sequenced in a study of cytomegalovirus exposure and HLA in healthy donors. The PCR was carried out with 60 Vbeta primers and 13 Jbeta primers. Produced via immunoSEQ multiplex PCR; TCRdb's table is partial and in-frame only. This sample lists fewer than 50,000 clones; its ten largest clones have 7% to 8.5%. Sequencing used PBMCs. These receptors all come from a male donor in good health and CMV-seronegative.

The gene calls are TRBV9 and TRBJ2-7; D call uncertain. Trimming removed 4 bases at V and 4 bases at J, with 9 bases between. The germline V gene has CDR1 SGDLS and CDR2 YYNGEE. The CDR3 totals 12 residues. The CDR3 loop is CASSPGGYEQYF. The CDR3 coding sequence is TGTGCCAGCAGCCCCGGCGGATACGAGCAGTACTTC.

The V and J genes are TRBV7-2 and TRBJ2-3, with 8 bases identical to TRBD2. Germline values: CDR1 SGHTA, CDR2 FQGNSA. After removal of 0 bases from V and 2 bases from J, the junction contained 4 bases not matched to a gene. The CDR3 sequence is 16 residues long. The CDR3 loop is CASSLAHSGVTDTQYF. The CDR3 DNA reads as TGTGCCAGCAGCTTAGCCCATAGCGGGGTCACAGATACGCAGTATTTT.

CDR3 DNA sequence: TGTGCCAGCGGAGAACAGGGGACTGGCAATCAGCCCCAGCATTTT. This gives the protein CASGEQGTGNQPQHF. The chain employs TRBV18 and TRBJ1-5; 7 bases map to TRBD1. The germline V gene encodes CDR1 KGHSH and CDR2 LQKENI. The CDR3 has 15 residues. The junction had 9 bases not matched to a gene; V was cut back by 8 bases and J by 2 bases.